This record covers a single T cell receptor beta chain. Its cognate antigen has yet to be identified. No base qualities exist here, and no much larger clone lies one base off it. This sample is drawn from a study of identical twins (TCRdb year 2016). With respect to the entire study: TCR alpha and beta repertoires from monozygotic twins, unrelated adults of various ages and cord blood were deep-sequenced to test whether fetal clonotypes persist. Replicate twin experiments were performed at different times using different library preparation protocols to rule out contamination. Results and caveats for the whole study, not just this receptor: In monozygotic twins, out-of-frame TCR alpha sharing was systematically underestimated by recombination models, although the models agreed with sharing between unrelated individuals. Because the same donors could not be followed over many years, the conclusions relied on cross-sectional statistical analysis. Fewer insertions were carried by abundant cord blood beta clonotypes, a similar but weaker trend appeared in young adult naive repertoires, and no such trend appeared in memory repertoires. Compared with coincidental sharing between unrelated individuals, out-of-frame TCR alpha sequences shared between twins had an excess of sequences with low generation probability. Invariant T cells such as MAIT and iNKT could partly confound zero-insertion analyses, though diverse VJ usage argued against this for most clonotypes. Excess twin sharing in beta out-of-frame sequences was weaker because fewer shared sequences lowered the signal-to-noise ratio.

Every donor in the study was a healthy Caucasian. The twin cohort comprised three pairs of female monozygotic twins, all aged roughly 18 to 29 years. Positive isolation kits from Invitrogen were used to isolate CD4+ and CD8+ T cell populations. Preparation of the library involved 5' RACE. Sequenced using an Illumina HiSeq 2000. Template switching added a universal primer binding site, and the final cDNA carried a unique molecular identifier that allowed TCR cDNA molecules to be counted accurately. Specific primers in the conserved constant-segment region were used to synthesize first-strand cDNA for TCR alpha and beta chains. Each cDNA library was double barcoded, with a SMART-Mk sample barcode plus Illumina barcodes, to control for contamination. TruSeq adapter sequences along with Illumina sample barcodes were introduced in two successive PCR steps. The TCR alpha and beta cDNA libraries were sequenced on the Illumina HiSeq platform using custom primers. Turning to the authors' computational methods: Raw reads were processed with MiGEC to extract unique molecular identifiers, and MiXCR was used to determine CDR3 positions. Recombination models were inferred per individual with the repgenHMM and IGoR tools using an EM algorithm. The analysis of shared clonotypes was done with the tcR package in R, with sharing normalized by the product of cloneset sizes. To study raw recombination free of thymic and clonal selection effects, out-of-frame nonproductive sequences were analyzed. TCRdb passed the public sequencing reads through fastp at Q25 and MiXCR, retaining productive beta sequences. Each entry is one CDR3 protein sequence, shown with its most common DNA and genes. TCRdb assigned the V and J calls; the authors' analysis was not used. For this sample there are around 450,000 distinct CDR3 sequences; over 12% appear just once. Around 0.48% of the sample lies in the top ten.

The germline V gene supplies CDR1 MGHDK and CDR2 SYGVNS. At the junction V is shortened by 7 bases and J by 7 bases; bases outside the gene matches: 8. The CDR3 numbers 14 residues from cysteine through phenylalanine. Left in the record is the CDR3 DNA by itself, 42 bases read in frame from the first base. These data were also filed under a second study, of yellow fever vaccine responses in identical twins. As the second paper documents: The authors reported that the T cell response to vaccination in identical twins appeared partly convergent and partly personalized. Focusing on identical twins, the study followed the T cell clones that responded to the vaccine, and did so with precision.

The TCR originated in a woman aged 18-29 years in good health. The material sequenced was CD4+ T cells sorted from blood. Recombination linked TRBV25-1 to TRBJ2-2; 8 of the junction bases match TRBD1. Here is the DNA: TGTGCCAGCAAGCCCCAGGGGGCGGGCGGGGAGCTGTTTTTT. Translated, it gives CASKPQGAGGELFF. Here the CDR3 is joined to the reference TRBV25-1 and TRBJ2-2 genes, and the full variable domain is: EADIYQTPRYLVIGTGKKITLECSQTMGHDKMYWYQQDPGMELHLIHYSYGVNSTEKGDLSSESTVSRIRTEHFPLTLESARPSHTSQYLCASKPQGAGGELFFGEGSRLTVL.